This record concerns one TCR beta chain sequence. The sample originates from a study of radiotherapy plus CTLA-4 blockade in lung cancer. The CDR3 totals 12 residues. The V and J ends lost 7 bases and 6 bases respectively, with 11 bases between them. CDR1 is MDHEN and CDR2 is SYDVKM in the germline V gene. Repertoires were generated with immunoSEQ multiplex PCR, while TCRdb's copy carries only in-frame clones and drops some. Of approximately 98,000 clones listed, about 81% were seen once; the top ten hold 3% to 3.5%. Here the sequenced sample was peripheral blood, taken from a patient treated with radiotherapy plus ipilimumab. The chain carries TRBV28 and TRBJ2-3; D unresolved. This TCR derives from a human donor with non-small cell lung cancer who had a partial response to radiotherapy plus ipilimumab. CDR3 sequence reads: CASTSPVDTQYF. Written as DNA, the CDR3 is TGTGCCAGCACGTCGCCGGTGGATACGCAGTATTTT.